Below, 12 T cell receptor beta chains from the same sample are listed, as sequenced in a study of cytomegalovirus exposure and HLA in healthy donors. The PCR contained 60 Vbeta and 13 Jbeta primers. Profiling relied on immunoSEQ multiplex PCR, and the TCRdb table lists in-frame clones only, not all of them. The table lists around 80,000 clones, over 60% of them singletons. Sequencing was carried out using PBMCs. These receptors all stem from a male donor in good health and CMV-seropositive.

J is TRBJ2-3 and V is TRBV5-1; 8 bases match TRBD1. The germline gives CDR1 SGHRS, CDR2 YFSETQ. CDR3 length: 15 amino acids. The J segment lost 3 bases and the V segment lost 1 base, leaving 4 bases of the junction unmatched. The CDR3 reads CASSLRQGRTDTQYF. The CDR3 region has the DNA TGCGCCAGCAGCTTGAGACAGGGGCGGACAGATACGCAGTATTTT.

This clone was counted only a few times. The CDR3 loop is CASSQDTGGLYEQYF. As DNA, the CDR3 is TGCGCCAGCAGCCAAGATACAGGGGGCTTGTACGAGCAGTACTTC. The chain couples TRBV4-1 to TRBJ2-7; TRBD1 matches 9 bases. CDR3 length: 15 amino acids. Germline trimming cut 0 bases from V and 4 bases from J; bases unmatched to any gene: 4. The V gene's germline CDR1 is MGHRA and CDR2 YSYEKL.

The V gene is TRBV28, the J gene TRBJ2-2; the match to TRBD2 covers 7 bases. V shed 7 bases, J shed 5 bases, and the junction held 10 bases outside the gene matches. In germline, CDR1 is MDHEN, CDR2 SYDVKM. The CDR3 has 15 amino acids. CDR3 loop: CASNGGSTVTGELFF. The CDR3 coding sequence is TGTGCCAGCAACGGCGGGAGCACGGTGACCGGGGAGCTGTTTTTT.

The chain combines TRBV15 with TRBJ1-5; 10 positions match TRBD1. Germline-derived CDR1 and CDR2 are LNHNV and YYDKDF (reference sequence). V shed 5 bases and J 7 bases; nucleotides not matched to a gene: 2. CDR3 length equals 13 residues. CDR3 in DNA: TGTGCCACCAGCCAGGACAGGGGGCAGCCCCAGCATTTT. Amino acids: CATSQDRGQPQHF. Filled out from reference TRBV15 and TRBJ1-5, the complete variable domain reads DAMVIQNPRYQVTQFGKPVTLSCSQTLNHNVMYWYQQKSSQAPKLLFHYYDKDFNNEADTPDNFQSRRPNTSFCFLDIRSPGLGDTAMYLCATSQDRGQPQHFGDGTRLSIL.

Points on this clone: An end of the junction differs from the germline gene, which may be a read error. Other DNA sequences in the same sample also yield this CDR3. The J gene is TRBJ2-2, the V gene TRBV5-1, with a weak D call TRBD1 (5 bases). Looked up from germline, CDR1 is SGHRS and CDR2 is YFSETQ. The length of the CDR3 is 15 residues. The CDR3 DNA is TGCGCCAGCAGCTTGGCCAAGGGGTACACTGGGGAGCTGTTTTTT. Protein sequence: CASSLAKGYTGELFF.

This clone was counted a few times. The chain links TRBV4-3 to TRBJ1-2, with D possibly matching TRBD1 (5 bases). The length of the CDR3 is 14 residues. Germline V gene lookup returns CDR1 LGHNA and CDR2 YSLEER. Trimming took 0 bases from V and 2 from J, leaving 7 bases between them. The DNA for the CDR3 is TGCGCCAGCAGCCAAGATCGGGGGAACTATGGCTACACCTTC. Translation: CASSQDRGNYGYTF.

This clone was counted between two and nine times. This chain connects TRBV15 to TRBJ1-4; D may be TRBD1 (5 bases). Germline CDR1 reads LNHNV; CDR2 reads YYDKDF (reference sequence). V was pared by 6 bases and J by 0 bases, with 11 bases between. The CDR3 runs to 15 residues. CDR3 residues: CATRLQGATNEKLFF. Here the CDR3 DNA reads TGTGCCACCAGGCTTCAGGGTGCAACTAATGAAAAACTGTTTTTT.

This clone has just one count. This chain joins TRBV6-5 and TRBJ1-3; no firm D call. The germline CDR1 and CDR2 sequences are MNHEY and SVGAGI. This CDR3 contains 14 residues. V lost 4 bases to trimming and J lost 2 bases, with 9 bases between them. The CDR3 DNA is TGTGCCAGCAGTTTCCGGGAAGCTGGAAACACCATATATTTT. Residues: CASSFREAGNTIYF.

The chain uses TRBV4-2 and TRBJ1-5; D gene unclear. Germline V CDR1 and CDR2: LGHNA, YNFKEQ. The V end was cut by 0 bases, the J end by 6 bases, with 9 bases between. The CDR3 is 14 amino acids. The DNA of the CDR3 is TGTGCCAGCAGCCAAGAAACGGGGTTTCAGCCCCAGCATTTT. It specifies CASSQETGFQPQHF.

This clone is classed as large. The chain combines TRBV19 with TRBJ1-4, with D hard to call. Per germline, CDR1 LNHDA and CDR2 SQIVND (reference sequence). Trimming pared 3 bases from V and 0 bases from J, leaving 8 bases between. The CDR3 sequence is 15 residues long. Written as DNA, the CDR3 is TGTGCCAGTAGTATTGTGGGCGCAACTAATGAAAAACTGTTTTTT. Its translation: CASSIVGATNEKLFF.

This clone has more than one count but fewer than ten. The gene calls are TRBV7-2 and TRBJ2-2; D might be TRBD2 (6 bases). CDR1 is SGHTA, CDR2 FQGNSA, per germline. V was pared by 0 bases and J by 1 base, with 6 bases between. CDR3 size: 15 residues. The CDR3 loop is CASSLAAGNTGELFF. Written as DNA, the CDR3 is TGTGCCAGCAGCTTAGCAGCGGGGAACACCGGGGAGCTGTTTTTT.

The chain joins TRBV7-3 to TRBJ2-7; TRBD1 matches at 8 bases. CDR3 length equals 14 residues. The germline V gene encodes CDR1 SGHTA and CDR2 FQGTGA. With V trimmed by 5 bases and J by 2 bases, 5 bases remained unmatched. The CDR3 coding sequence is TGTGCCAGCAGCGTAGGACAGGGACCCTACGAGCAGTACTTC. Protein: CASSVGQGPYEQYF.